Following are 19 T cell receptor beta chains from one sample sequenced in a study of a mutant IDH1 vaccine in newly diagnosed glioma. This table comes from immunoSEQ multiplex PCR, and its TCRdb copy is limited to in-frame clones, with some not included. The sample lists some 30,000 clones; about 89% were seen once. Time point here: week 5, during vaccination. Vaccinated patients received 300 ug of mutant IDH1 20-mer peptide per dose, with topical imiquimod. The antigens these receptors bind are not known. This specimen was PBMCs, taken from a glioma patient whose treatment included an IDH1 peptide vaccine. The receptors were sampled from a man between 18 and 35 years old with glioma.

The chain uses TRBV4-1 and TRBJ2-2; D possibly corresponds to TRBD1 (5 bases). Germline-derived CDR1 and CDR2 are MGHRA and YSYEKL. The CDR3 runs 14 residues. Trimming took off 6 bases at V and 1 base at J, with 9 bases between the two ends. This CDR3 reads CASRLGQNTGELFF. Here the CDR3 DNA reads TGCGCCAGCAGGTTAGGACAGAACACCGGGGAGCTGTTTTTT.

This chain joins TRBV30 and TRBJ1-6; D is unclear. CDR1 GTSNPN and CDR2 SVGIG come from the germline V gene (reference sequence). CDR3 length: 14 amino acids. The V gene lost 0 bases and the J gene lost 7 bases, with 10 bases spanning the gap. The CDR3 loop reads CAWSVGGSNSPLHF. In nucleotides, the CDR3 is TGTGCCTGGAGTGTGGGTGGGAGCAATTCACCCCTCCACTTT. The full variable domain, with the rest looked up from reference TRBV30 and TRBJ1-6, is SQTIHQWPATLVQPVGSPLSLECTVEGTSNPNLYWYRQAAGRGLQLLFYSVGIGQISSEVPQNLSASRPQDRQFILSSKKLLLSDSGFYLCAWSVGGSNSPLHFGNGTRLTVT.

This clone was counted once. The V and J genes are TRBV5-1 and TRBJ2-1; either TRBD1 or TRBD2 may supply D (5 bases each). Trimming took off 0 bases at V and 6 bases at J, with 13 bases between the two ends. This CDR3 comprises 15 residues. The germline gives CDR1 SGHRS, CDR2 YFSETQ. The CDR3 nucleotides read TGCGCCAGCAGCTTGGCCACTCGAGGGGCCAATGAGCAGTTCTTC. Its translation is CASSLATRGANEQFF.

Concerning this clone: At one end, the junction sequence differs from germline, possibly due to a read error. The chain uses TRBV2 and TRBJ1-2; 7 nucleotides match TRBD1. This CDR3 contains 14 residues. CDR1 and CDR2 from the germline V gene are SNHLY and FYNNEI. In DNA form, the CDR3 reads TGTGCCAGCAGGGAAGGGACAGCCAACTATGGCTACACCTTC. This translates into CASREGTANYGYTF.

This clone was recorded a few times. This chain links TRBV30 with TRBJ1-6; TRBD1 is a possible D gene (6 bases). CDR3 length equals 12 residues. Germline loops: CDR1 GTSNPN, CDR2 SVGIG (reference sequence). V lost 5 bases to trimming and J lost 7 bases, with 9 bases between them. Written as DNA, the CDR3 is TGTGCCTGGGGACAGACGAATTCACCCCTCCACTTT. Amino acid sequence: CAWGQTNSPLHF.

This clone was detected a few times. CDR3 DNA: TGTGCCTTAAGGGGAGATATGGACTATGGCTACACCTTC. It specifies CALRGDMDYGYTF. V and J are TRBV10-3 and TRBJ1-2, with TRBD1 as a possible D gene (5 bases). CDR1 and CDR2 (germline): ENHRY, SYGVKD. The CDR3 length is 13 residues. V was trimmed by 11 bases and J by 3 bases, leaving 16 bases between them.

This clone has only one observation. The chain employs TRBV5-4 and TRBJ1-1; no definite D call. Germline values: CDR1 SGHNT, CDR2 YYREEE (reference sequence). The CDR3 extends over 15 amino acids. Trimming pared 4 bases from V and 1 base from J, leaving 14 bases between. CDR3: CASSPSGRPNTEAFF. Written as DNA, the CDR3 is TGTGCCAGCAGCCCCTCCGGGAGGCCGAACACTGAAGCTTTCTTT.

V and J are TRBV5-4 and TRBJ1-2; D unresolved. From germline, CDR1 is SGHNT and CDR2 YYREEE (reference sequence). This CDR3 comprises 14 residues. V was trimmed by 1 base and J by 4 bases, leaving 11 bases between them. The CDR3 nucleotides read TGTGCCAGCAGCTTGTCGACGAGGAGCTATGGCTACACCTTC. Translated: CASSLSTRSYGYTF.

The chain links TRBV6-7 to TRBJ1-1; TRBD1 might be the D (6 bases). Being an ORF, TRBV6-7 has a function that is uncertain. This CDR3 contains 13 residues. Trimming took off 8 bases at V and 0 bases at J, with 10 bases between the two ends. CDR3 coding DNA: TGTGCCAGCTCTAACAGGGTGAACACTGAAGCTTTCTTT. Protein product: CASSNRVNTEAFF.

This clone was seen once. The chain uses TRBV7-8 and TRBJ2-2, with 7 bases aligning to TRBD1. Germline V gene data show CDR1 as SGHVS and CDR2 as FQNEAQ. The CDR3 spans 15 residues. V was pared by 5 bases and J by 4 bases, with 7 bases of the junction left unmatched. In DNA form, the CDR3 reads TGTGCCAGCAGCCCATGGACAGGCCTCACCGGGGAGCTGTTTTTT. This encodes CASSPWTGLTGELFF.

The count of this clone is one. CDR3 sequence: CASSLKTSGNNEQFF. CDR3 coding DNA: TGTGCCAGCAGCTTAAAGACTAGCGGTAACAATGAGCAGTTCTTC. The rearrangement joins TRBV7-2 to TRBJ2-1; 9 nucleotides align to TRBD2. The CDR3 runs to 15 residues. Trimming removed 2 bases from V and 5 bases from J; junction bases left unmatched: 4. Per germline, CDR1 SGHTA and CDR2 FQGNSA.

The chain recombines TRBV29-1 with TRBJ1-1; TRBD1 matches 8 bases. V gave up 5 bases and J gave up 0 bases; unmatched junction bases: 17. This CDR3 contains 18 residues. The germline V gene encodes CDR1 SQVTM and CDR2 ANQGSEA. The chain's CDR3 is CSVKGQGAGGFLNTEAFF. The CDR3 DNA follows: TGCAGCGTTAAGGGCCAGGGGGCTGGGGGGTTTCTGAACACTGAAGCTTTCTTT.

The chain couples TRBV18 to TRBJ2-7; D is possibly TRBD1 or TRBD2 (6 bases each). Germline CDR1 and CDR2: KGHSH and LQKENI. This CDR3 has 13 amino acids. The V gene lost 2 bases and the J gene lost 5 bases, with 10 bases spanning the gap. The CDR3 sequence is CASSPGGPDEQYF. Here the CDR3 DNA reads TGTGCCAGCTCACCAGGGGGGCCCGACGAGCAGTACTTC.

The table lists this clone with a count of one. This chain uses TRBV30 with TRBJ1-4, with D perhaps TRBD1 (5 bases). The V and J ends lost 4 bases and 11 bases respectively, with 11 bases between them. CDR1 GTSNPN and CDR2 SVGIG come from the germline V gene (reference sequence). The CDR3 totals 11 residues. The CDR3 loop is CAWIEGSKLFF. DNA for the CDR3: TGTGCCTGGATAGAGGGGTCCAAACTGTTTTTT.

The chain recombines TRBV4-3 with TRBJ1-2; 7 positions match TRBD1. From germline, CDR1 is LGHNA and CDR2 YSLEER. The J segment lost 2 bases and the V segment lost 0 bases, leaving 3 bases of the junction unmatched. The CDR3 is made up of 15 amino acids. CDR3 coding DNA: TGCGCCAGCAGCCAAGAAGGCAGGGGGAACTATGGCTACACCTTC. Amino acid sequence: CASSQEGRGNYGYTF.

This chain uses TRBV5-4 with TRBJ1-1; 8 bases line up with TRBD1. Germline lookup yields CDR1 SGHNT and CDR2 YYREEE (reference sequence). Trimming removed 3 bases from V and 5 bases from J; junction bases left unmatched: 3. This CDR3 is 13 amino acids long. The CDR3 coding sequence is TGTGCCAGCAGCTGGACAGGGAGGACTGAAGCTTTCTTT. Translating it yields CASSWTGRTEAFF.

The CDR3: CASSSDRGFPTEAFF. CDR3 in DNA: TGTGCCAGCAGCTCGGACAGGGGGTTTCCCACTGAAGCTTTCTTT. This chain joins TRBV7-9 and TRBJ1-1; 10 bases match TRBD1. Unmatched junction bases numbered 6, after V lost 4 bases and J lost 4 bases. The CDR3 loop spans 15 amino acids. Germline-derived CDR1 and CDR2 are SEHNR and FQNEAQ (reference sequence).

With respect to this clone: One end of the junction does not line up with germline, which may come from a read error. The genes are TRBV7-2 and TRBJ1-1; D uncertain. Germline-derived CDR1 and CDR2 are SGHTA and FQGNSA. The CDR3 loop spans 15 amino acids. The CDR3 nucleotides are TGTGCCAGCAGCCTAGCCTCTGGCGGGAACACTGAAGCTTTCTTT. Protein sequence: CASSLASGGNTEAFF.

CDR3 bases: TGTGCCAGCAGTGAATCAATCCGGGGTGGCTACACCTTC. Its translation: CASSESIRGGYTF. The chain employs TRBV2 and TRBJ1-2, with D unclear. The CDR3 is 13 amino acids. CDR1 and CDR2 (germline): SNHLY, FYNNEI. Trimming cost V 2 bases and J 7 bases, with 11 bases left between them.